This T cell receptor (beta chain) was retrieved from a study of tumor-infiltrating lymphocytes in localized non-small cell lung cancer. Only in-frame clones appear in the TCRdb table, and some are missing; sequencing was by immunoSEQ multiplex PCR. The repertoire holds about 9,700 clones, about 78% seen once, with approximately 9% in the top ten. The CDR3 has 12 amino acids. Trimming shortened V by 1 base and J by 11 bases, and 11 bases separated the two germline ends. In germline, CDR1 is MGHRA, CDR2 YSYEKL. The TCR sequence derives from a human donor with non-small cell lung cancer. Sequencing was carried out using lung tumor tissue. The chain is built from TRBV4-1 and TRBJ1-1, with D possibly TRBD1 on 6 matching bases. The CDR3 is CASSQAGVGAFF. CDR3 nucleotides: TGCGCCAGCAGCCAAGCAGGGGTCGGGGCTTTCTTT.